The sequence of this TCR beta chain was determined in a study of T cells in localized non-small cell lung cancer. Whole-study findings and limits: A raised T cell density in blood coincided with lengthier overall survival. T cell clonality was highest in uninvolved adjacent lung, above tumor. Multi-region tumor sequencing was not done, so intratumor heterogeneity could not be excluded. In adjacent lung, a median roughly 58 of the top 100 tumor clones were found.

A note on this clone: Its antigen is unknown.

TCRdb's table, derived via immunoSEQ multiplex PCR, lists solely in-frame clones and lacks some. The table has fewer than 60,000 clones, about 85% seen once. The germline V gene has CDR1 MNHEY and CDR2 SMNVEV (reference sequence). The ends were cut back, 6 bases at V and 0 bases at J, with 12 bases in the middle. This CDR3 has 15 amino acids. Sequenced here: peripheral blood, sampled before any cancer treatment. The sequence derives from a female donor over 55 with stage II squamous cell lung carcinoma. V gene TRBV27 combines with J gene TRBJ1-5; no firm D call. As DNA, the CDR3 is TGTGCCAGCAGCCCTTGGGGAACTAGCAATCAGCCCCAGCATTTT. Its translation: CASSPWGTSNQPQHF.